This TCR beta chain was recorded in a study of identical twins. In germline, CDR1 is DFQATT, CDR2 SNEGSKA (reference sequence). Germline trimming cut 2 bases from V and 8 bases from J; bases unmatched to any gene: 3. The length of the CDR3 is 13 residues. TCRdb used MiXCR to reprocess the 5' RACE reads, holding one entry per CDR3 protein. Of fewer than 450,000 distinct CDR3 sequences listed, 9% are singletons. This clonotype was obtained from a woman between 45 and 65 years old in good health. This chain joins TRBV20-1 and TRBJ2-3; 11 nucleotides align to TRBD2. Sequencing used naive T cells sorted from blood. CDR3 sequence (DNA): TGCAGTGCTAGAATGCTAGCGGGAGGTACGCAGTATTTT. Protein: CSARMLAGGTQYF.